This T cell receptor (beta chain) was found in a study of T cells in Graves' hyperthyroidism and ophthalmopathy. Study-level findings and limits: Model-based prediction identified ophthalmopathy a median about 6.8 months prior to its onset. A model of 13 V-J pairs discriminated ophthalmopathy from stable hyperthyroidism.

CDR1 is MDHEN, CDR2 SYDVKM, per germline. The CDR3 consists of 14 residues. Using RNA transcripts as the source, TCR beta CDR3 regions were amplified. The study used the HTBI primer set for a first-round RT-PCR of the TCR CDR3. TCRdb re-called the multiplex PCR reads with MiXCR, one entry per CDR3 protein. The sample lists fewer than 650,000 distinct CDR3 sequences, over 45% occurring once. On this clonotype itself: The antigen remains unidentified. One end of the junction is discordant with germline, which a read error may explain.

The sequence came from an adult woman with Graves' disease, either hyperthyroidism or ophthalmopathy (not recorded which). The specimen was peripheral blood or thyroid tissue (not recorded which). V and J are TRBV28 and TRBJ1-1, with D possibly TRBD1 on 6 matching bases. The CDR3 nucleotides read TGTGCCAGCAGTTTGAGACAGGACCACACTGAAGTTTTCTTT. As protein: CASSLRQDHTEVFF.